This T cell receptor (beta chain) was sequenced during a study of blood T cell repertoires in COVID-19. The V end was cut by 6 bases, the J end by 6 bases, with 9 bases between. This CDR3 is built from 12 residues. The germline CDR1 and CDR2 sequences are SEHNR and FQNEAQ (reference sequence). TCRdb's copy holds only in-frame clones and misses some; the assay was immunoSEQ multiplex PCR. The sample records 150,000 to 200,000 clones, about 85% being singletons. Material for sequencing was peripheral blood. The TCR was taken from a woman aged 40 to 50 with COVID-19, enrolled during active disease. The chain combines TRBV7-9 with TRBJ2-1; unclear D gene. The CDR3 sequence is CASRSQSNEQFF. CDR3 nucleotides: TGTGCCAGCAGGTCACAGTCCAATGAGCAGTTCTTC.